These 21 T cell receptor beta chains were sequenced from one sample in a study of PD-1 blockade in classical Hodgkin lymphoma. This table comes from immunoSEQ multiplex PCR, and its TCRdb copy is limited to in-frame clones, with some not included. The top ten hold approximately 3.3% of the sample, which has 20,000 to 25,000 clones, around 63% seen once. Each patient experienced a relapse that followed autologous stem cell transplantation, and brentuximab vedotin exposure varied. The material sequenced was peripheral blood mononuclear cells (PBMCs), taken at baseline. The origin of the receptors is a human donor with classical Hodgkin lymphoma.

The chain couples TRBV11-2 to TRBJ2-7; 7 nucleotides match TRBD1. This CDR3 region has 13 residues. The V gene's germline CDR1 is SGHAT and CDR2 FQNNGV. V gave up 4 bases and J gave up 1 base; unmatched junction bases: 1. Here the CDR3 reads CASSSGQSYEQYF. The CDR3 DNA follows: TGTGCCAGCAGCTCGGGACAGTCCTACGAGCAGTACTTC.

There are a few counts of this clone. The chain employs TRBV7-6 and TRBJ1-1; D gene uncertain. The length of the CDR3 is 14 residues. Germline CDR1 reads SGHVS; CDR2 reads FNYEAQ. Trimming removed 5 bases at V and 3 bases at J, with 13 bases between. The CDR3 protein is CASSATGFYTEAFF. Here the CDR3 DNA reads TGTGCCAGCAGCGCGACCGGGTTTTACACTGAAGCTTTCTTT.

This clone was detected once. This rearrangement joins TRBV6-1 to TRBJ2-7; D perhaps matches TRBD2 (5 bases). This CDR3 is built from 15 residues. V lost 3 bases and J lost 4, with 16 bases in between. Germline V gene sequence: CDR1 MNHNS, CDR2 SASEGT. This chain's CDR3 is CASSDNPGISYEQYF. The CDR3 DNA reads as TGTGCCAGCAGTGATAACCCCGGGATCTCTTACGAGCAGTACTTC.

The chain uses TRBV7-2 and TRBJ2-1; D unclear. Germline V CDR1 and CDR2: SGHTA, FQGNSA. CDR3 length equals 12 residues. The V end lost 5 bases, the J end lost 8 bases, and 10 bases lay between the germline ends. The CDR3: CASSISRDEQFF. CDR3 coding DNA: TGTGCCAGCAGCATCTCACGGGATGAGCAGTTCTTC.

V usage is TRBV5-8 and J usage is TRBJ1-3, with D hard to call. The CDR3 contains 14 residues. The V gene lost 1 base and the J gene lost 0 bases, with 5 bases spanning the gap. Germline CDR1 reads SGHTS; CDR2 reads YDEGEE. The CDR3 region has the DNA TGTGCCAGCAGCTTGAGTCGCTCTGGAAACACCATATATTTT. This sequence encodes CASSLSRSGNTIYF.

This rearrangement joins TRBV5-1 to TRBJ2-1; no reliable D call. The CDR3 sequence is 11 residues long. Trimming stripped 8 bases from V and 7 bases from J, with 10 bases between. CDR1 and CDR2 from the germline V gene are SGHRS and YFSETQ. Here the CDR3 DNA reads TGCGCCAGTTCAATGGTGAATGAGCAGTTCTTC. This translates into CASSMVNEQFF.

The chain has TRBV9 and TRBJ2-1; 7 nucleotides match TRBD2. This CDR3 has 15 residues. From germline, CDR1 is SGDLS and CDR2 YYNGEE. V lost 4 bases, J lost 5 bases, and 9 bases stayed unmatched. CDR3 protein: CASSLAETPDNEQFF. In DNA form, the CDR3 reads TGTGCCAGCAGCCTAGCGGAGACCCCAGACAATGAGCAGTTCTTC.

V gene TRBV19 combines with J gene TRBJ2-1; 8 positions match TRBD2. The V segment lost 3 bases and the J segment 10 bases; nucleotides outside the gene matches: 2. Germline lookup yields CDR1 LNHDA and CDR2 SQIVND (reference sequence). The CDR3 is 12 amino acids. The CDR3 DNA follows: TGTGCCAGTAGTATCGGGGGGGGAGAGCAGTTCTTC. Its protein product is CASSIGGGEQFF.

This clone was counted only a few times. This rearrangement joins TRBV5-5 to TRBJ2-7; tentative D call: TRBD1 (5 bases). There are 13 residues in the CDR3. The V and J ends lost 5 bases and 0 bases respectively, with 9 bases between them. Germline values: CDR1 SGHKS, CDR2 YYEKEE (reference sequence). CDR3 sequence reads: CASRPDSSYEQYF. The CDR3, as DNA: TGTGCCAGCAGACCTGACAGCTCCTACGAGCAGTACTTC. Supplemented by reference TRBV5-5 and TRBJ2-7, the full variable domain reads DAGVTQSPTHLIKTRGQQVTLRCSPISGHKSVSWYQQVLGQGPQFIFQYYEKEERGRGNFPDRFSARQFPNYSSELNVNALLLGDSALYLCASRPDSSYEQYFGPGTRLTVT.

The chain employs TRBV7-2 and TRBJ2-7, with D tentatively TRBD1 or TRBD2 (5 bases each). The V end was cut by 4 bases, the J end by 3 bases, with 10 bases between. This CDR3 has 13 amino acids. The V gene's germline CDR1 is SGHTA and CDR2 FQGNSA. This CDR3 is CASSSPGGYEQYF. The CDR3 coding sequence is TGTGCCAGCAGCTCCCCTGGGGGCTACGAGCAGTACTTC.

DNA of the CDR3: TGTGCCAGCAGCTTAGACAATCAGCCCCAGCATTTT. The encoded protein is CASSLDNQPQHF. V gene TRBV7-9 combines with J gene TRBJ1-5; unclear D gene. Germline values: CDR1 SEHNR, CDR2 FQNEAQ (reference sequence). CDR3 length: 12 residues. V was pared by 1 base and J by 3 bases, with 1 base between.

The chain couples TRBV6-6 to TRBJ1-4, with 10 bases matching TRBD1. V shed 2 bases and J 6 bases; nucleotides not matched to a gene: 3. This CDR3 has 15 amino acids. Germline CDR1 is MNHNY and CDR2 is SVGAGI (reference sequence). CDR3 region: CASSYRGTGDEKLFF. In DNA form, the CDR3 reads TGTGCCAGCAGTTACCGAGGGACAGGGGATGAAAAACTGTTTTTT.

The chain carries TRBV7-2 and TRBJ1-5, with a tentative D call TRBD1 (6 bases). This CDR3 comprises 14 residues. V dropped 1 base and J dropped 2 bases, with 6 bases sitting between them. Germline CDR1 and CDR2: SGHTA and FQGNSA. Written as DNA, the CDR3 is TGTGCCAGCAGCTTAGACAGGGGCAATCAGCCCCAGCATTTT. Translated, it gives CASSLDRGNQPQHF.

The chain uses TRBV7-2 and TRBJ2-1; unclear D gene. The CDR3 is made up of 11 amino acids. Trimming took 3 bases from V and 6 from J, leaving 3 bases between them. Germline assignment: CDR1 SGHTA and CDR2 FQGNSA. The CDR3 nucleotides read TGTGCCAGCAGCTTGTTCAATGAGCAGTTCTTC. Translation gives CASSLFNEQFF.

This clone has a handful of counts. The CDR3 sequence: CSVLQGLNTEAFF. The CDR3 DNA is TGCAGCGTGTTACAGGGTTTGAACACTGAAGCTTTCTTT. The chain is built from TRBV29-1 and TRBJ1-1, with D possibly matching TRBD1 (6 bases). The CDR3 spans 13 residues. The germline V and J ends were trimmed by 6 bases and 0 bases, with 11 bases remaining between them. Germline CDR1 is SQVTM and CDR2 is ANQGSEA.

The rearrangement links TRBV7-6 to TRBJ2-7; no clear D. The V and J ends lost 5 bases and 2 bases respectively, with 7 bases between them. This CDR3 has 12 amino acids. The V gene's germline CDR1 is SGHVS and CDR2 FNYEAQ. CDR3 bases: TGTGCCAGCAGCCCAGGAACCTACGAGCAGTACTTC. Its protein product is CASSPGTYEQYF.

The gene calls are TRBV11-2 and TRBJ2-5, with D perhaps TRBD1 or TRBD2 (5 bases each). With 6 bases removed from V and 2 bases from J, the gap between germline ends came to 10 bases. From germline, CDR1 is SGHAT and CDR2 FQNNGV. CDR3 length: 13 amino acids. The CDR3 spells CASRGTMQETQYF. In DNA form, the CDR3 reads TGTGCCAGCAGAGGGACGATGCAAGAGACCCAGTACTTC.

This clone has just one count. The V gene is TRBV9, the J gene TRBJ2-5; D tentatively fits TRBD1 or TRBD2 (5 bases each). Trimming removed 1 base from V and 1 base from J, with 17 bases in between. Germline CDR1 reads SGDLS; CDR2 reads YYNGEE. The CDR3 spans 17 residues. DNA of the CDR3: TGTGCCAGCAGCGTATCGGTGTCTGGGGGACGCCAAGAGACCCAGTACTTC. Its protein product is CASSVSVSGGRQETQYF. The complete variable domain, with remaining parts taken from reference TRBV9 and TRBJ2-5, reads DSGVTQTPKHLITATGQRVTLRCSPRSGDLSVYWYQQSLDQGLQFLIQYYNGEERAKGNILERFSAQQFPDLHSELNLSSLELGDSALYFCASSVSVSGGRQETQYFGPGTRLLVL.

The chain uses TRBV6-5 and TRBJ2-7; possibly TRBD1 or TRBD2 for D (5 bases each). There are 14 residues in the CDR3. Germline V gene data show CDR1 as MNHEY and CDR2 as SVGAGI. V gave up 7 bases and J gave up 3 bases, with 16 bases separating them. This CDR3 reads CASTSPRGDYEQYF. The CDR3 nucleotides are TGTGCCAGCACCTCGCCGAGAGGGGACTACGAGCAGTACTTC.

The chain has TRBV5-6 and TRBJ2-7; D may correspond to TRBD1 or TRBD2 (5 bases each). Trimming shortened V by 3 bases and J by 2 bases, and 12 bases separated the two germline ends. The germline CDR1 and CDR2 sequences are SGHDT and YYEEEE. The CDR3 loop spans 14 amino acids. In DNA, the CDR3 is TGTGCCAGCAGCTCCGGGACGGGGACCTACGAGCAGTACTTC. Its protein is CASSSGTGTYEQYF.

V gene TRBV27 combines with J gene TRBJ2-7; 10 bases are a match to TRBD1. The V and J ends lost 4 bases and 4 bases, in that order; junction bases with no gene match: 10. CDR3 length equals 16 residues. The germline V gene encodes CDR1 MNHEY and CDR2 SMNVEV (reference sequence). DNA for the CDR3: TGTGCCAGCAGTTCTCTTTTCTGGACAGGGGGTTACGAGCAGTACTTC. As protein: CASSSLFWTGGYEQYF.